One T cell receptor (beta chain) is described in this entry. Its antigen is not identified. The data derive from a study of Graves' ophthalmopathy and Graves' hyperthyroidism. About the study: Researchers obtained peripheral blood at initial diagnosis, before any treatment had begun.

The V end lost 0 bases, the J end lost 3 bases, and 6 bases lay between the germline ends. Germline CDR1 and CDR2: SGHRS and YFSETQ. This CDR3 spans 14 amino acids. CDR3 regions of TCR beta were amplified from RNA transcripts. First-round RT-PCR relied on HTBI primers, and a second-round multiplex PCR came next. TCRdb analysed the multiplex PCR reads with MiXCR anew, one entry per CDR3 protein. The table has about 700,000 distinct CDR3 sequences, just over 40% seen once; the top ten hold 2.5% to 3.5%. Study-wide results and limits: Discrimination between ophthalmopathy and stable hyperthyroidism by a 13-signature model showed about 88% sensitivity and 70% to 84% specificity. Detection in blood was also observed for most expanded thyroid clonotypes above 0.001 frequency.

The PBMCs were taken from around 9.1 ml of fresh peripheral blood. V is TRBV5-1 and J is TRBJ2-2; D is ambiguous. This receptor was obtained from an adult man with Graves' ophthalmopathy. The specimen sequenced was peripheral blood. The CDR3 sequence: CASSLDPDTGELFF. CDR3 coding DNA: TGCGCCAGCAGCTTGGACCCCGACACCGGGGAGCTGTTTTTT.